One and the same sample provided the 28 T cell receptor beta chains below, sequenced in a study of T cell responses to AZD1222 COVID-19 vaccine. The method was immunoSEQ multiplex PCR; TCRdb's version includes in-frame clones alone and lacks a portion of them. In the table there are about 210,000 clones, roughly 94% of which are singletons. Here the sequenced sample was peripheral blood, taken 28 days after the second dose of the MenACWY control vaccine. All receptors come from an adult who received the MenACWY meningococcal vaccine as a control.

The rearrangement joins TRBV4-2 to TRBJ2-7, with D perhaps matching TRBD1 (6 bases). Germline CDR1 reads LGHNA; CDR2 reads YNFKEQ. V was trimmed by 0 bases and J by 4 bases, leaving 13 bases between them. The CDR3 loop spans 15 amino acids. This CDR3 reads CASSQESQGWYEQYF. CDR3 sequence (DNA): TGTGCCAGCAGCCAAGAAAGCCAGGGGTGGTACGAGCAGTACTTC.

The rearrangement uses TRBV19 and TRBJ1-5; D gene ambiguous. CDR1 and CDR2 from the germline V gene are LNHDA and SQIVND (reference sequence). Trimming pared 7 bases from V and 1 base from J, leaving 11 bases between. This CDR3 region has 14 residues. The CDR3 is CASTFGPSNQPQHF. The CDR3 nucleotides are TGTGCCAGTACATTCGGACCGAGCAATCAGCCCCAGCATTTT. Full variable domain (missing parts from reference TRBV19 and TRBJ1-5): DGGITQSPKYLFRKEGQNVTLSCEQNLNHDAMYWYRQDPGQGLRLIYYSQIVNDFQKGDIAEGYSVSREKKESFPLTVTSAQKNPTAFYLCASTFGPSNQPQHFGDGTRLSIL.

The J gene is TRBJ1-6, the V gene TRBV28; TRBD1 is a possible D gene (5 bases). V was trimmed by 3 bases and J by 7 bases, leaving 10 bases between them. In germline, CDR1 is MDHEN, CDR2 SYDVKM. The CDR3 has 14 amino acids. CDR3 sequence reads: CASSFRRGNSPLHF. CDR3 in DNA: TGTGCCAGCAGTTTTAGGCGGGGGAATTCACCCCTCCACTTT.

The chain carries TRBV5-4 and TRBJ2-3; D is perhaps TRBD1 or TRBD2 (5 bases each). V lost 4 bases, J lost 6 bases, and 15 bases lay in between. CDR3 length equals 14 residues. The V gene's germline CDR1 is SGHNT and CDR2 YYREEE (reference sequence). CDR3 nucleotides: TGTGCCAGCAGCGGGGACCATCCTCCGGATACGCAGTATTTT. It encodes CASSGDHPPDTQYF.

The rearrangement links TRBV30 to TRBJ2-1, with TRBD2 matching over 8 bases. CDR1 is GTSNPN and CDR2 is SVGIG in the germline V gene (reference sequence). V dropped 2 bases and J dropped 4; count of bases not matched to a gene: 4. The CDR3 loop spans 14 amino acids. CDR3 nucleotide sequence: TGTGCCTGGAGTCCCAGCGGGGGTTACAATGAGCAGTTCTTC. Protein sequence: CAWSPSGGYNEQFF.

V gene TRBV19 combines with J gene TRBJ2-2; TRBD2 aligns across 8 bases. The CDR3 is made up of 14 amino acids. Trimming at V came to 3 bases and at J to 4 bases, leaving 1 base not matched to a gene. Germline lookup yields CDR1 LNHDA and CDR2 SQIVND (reference sequence). CDR3 amino acids: CASSIAGGTGELFF. Here the CDR3 DNA reads TGTGCCAGTAGTATTGCGGGAGGCACCGGGGAGCTGTTTTTT.

The chain combines TRBV2 with TRBJ1-1; D might be TRBD1 (6 bases). CDR3 length: 15 residues. In germline, CDR1 is SNHLY, CDR2 FYNNEI. Trimming cost V 5 bases and J 1 base, with 14 bases left between them. CDR3 DNA sequence: TGTGCCAGCAGTTCCCAGCTGACAGGGAACACTGAAGCTTTCTTT. Protein product: CASSSQLTGNTEAFF.

The sample holds one count of this clone. The genes are TRBV5-8 and TRBJ2-7; D could derive from TRBD1 or TRBD2 (7 bases each). V shed 2 bases and J shed 0 bases, with 15 bases lying between them. There are 16 residues in the CDR3. The germline gives CDR1 SGHTS, CDR2 YDEGEE. The CDR3 protein is CASSLERDSRSYEQYF. In nucleotides, the CDR3 is TGTGCCAGCAGCTTAGAGCGGGACAGCCGCTCCTACGAGCAGTACTTC.

Only a few counts were recorded for this clone. The V call is TRBV7-9, the J call TRBJ2-5; tentatively, D is TRBD1 (6 bases). The CDR3 covers 14 residues. CDR1 SEHNR and CDR2 FQNEAQ come from the germline V gene (reference sequence). V shed 0 bases and J shed 3 bases, with 8 bases lying between them. CDR3 residues: CASSLARDKETQYF. In nucleotides, the CDR3 is TGTGCCAGCAGCTTAGCCAGGGACAAAGAGACCCAGTACTTC.

The chain uses TRBV5-1 and TRBJ2-7; 9 nucleotides align to TRBD1. Germline V gene sequence: CDR1 SGHRS, CDR2 YFSETQ. J gave up 2 bases and V 1 base, and 7 bases lay outside the gene matches. The CDR3 has 16 residues. This CDR3 reads CASSLYRQGGTYEQYF. The CDR3 DNA reads TGCGCCAGCAGCTTGTATCGACAGGGGGGGACCTACGAGCAGTACTTC.

The chain is built from TRBV6-5 and TRBJ2-7; the match to TRBD1 covers 9 bases. The CDR3 is 15 residues long. Germline CDR1 reads MNHEY; CDR2 reads SVGAGI. V was clipped by 5 bases and J by 4 bases; unmatched bases: 9. CDR3 residues: CASSSLGTGLYEQYF. In nucleotides, the CDR3 is TGTGCCAGCAGTAGCTTAGGGACAGGGTTGTACGAGCAGTACTTC.

In this sample, this clone turned up a few times. The chain joins TRBV4-1 to TRBJ2-5; 7 bases fit TRBD1. Germline V gives CDR1 MGHRA, CDR2 YSYEKL. The junction had 1 base not matched to a gene; V was cut back by 1 base and J by 2 bases. The CDR3 contains 14 residues. CDR3 bases: TGCGCCAGCAGCCAAGGGGACAGTCAAGAGACCCAGTACTTC. Its protein is CASSQGDSQETQYF.

The rearrangement joins TRBV3-1 (or the pseudogene TRBV3-2) to TRBJ2-1; 8 positions agree with TRBD2. The junction had 13 bases not matched to a gene; V was cut back by 0 bases and J by 9 bases. The CDR3 runs 17 residues. Germline CDR1 is LGHDT and CDR2 is YNNKEL (reference sequence). The CDR3 coding sequence is TGTGCCAGCAGCCAAGAGAAAGTTTACGGCGGGGGGCCTGAGCAGTTCTTC. This encodes CASSQEKVYGGGPEQFF.

The chain recombines TRBV28 with TRBJ2-2; 9 bases agree with TRBD1. CDR1 MDHEN and CDR2 SYDVKM come from the germline V gene. V dropped 8 bases and J dropped 4; count of bases not matched to a gene: 2. The CDR3 spans 13 residues. Written as DNA, the CDR3 is TGTGCCAGCGGGGACAGGGCCACCGGGGAGCTGTTTTTT. Translation: CASGDRATGELFF. The full variable domain, in which reference TRBV28 and TRBJ2-2 provide the parts outside the CDR3, is DVKVTQSSRYLVKRTGEKVFLECVQDMDHENMFWYRQDPGLGLRLIYFSYDVKMKEKGDIPEGYSVSREKKERFSLILESASTNQTSMYLCASGDRATGELFFGEGSRLTVL.

The gene calls are TRBV6-5 and TRBJ1-1; no clear D gene. The germline CDR1 and CDR2 sequences are MNHEY and SVGAGI. The CDR3 contains 13 residues. The V end lost 6 bases, the J end lost 7 bases, and 15 bases lay between the germline ends. CDR3 nucleotides: TGTGCCAGCAGAAAGGTGGGTCGCGGTGAAGCTTTCTTT. It yields the protein CASRKVGRGEAFF.

V is TRBV6-2 or TRBV6-3 and J is TRBJ2-3; unclear D gene. Germline values: CDR1 MNHEY, CDR2 SVGEGT. CDR3 length equals 13 residues. Deletions cut 4 bases from V and 3 bases from J, with 8 bases between. The CDR3 DNA is TGTGCCAGCAGTTCCACGGAAACAGATACGCAGTATTTT. This gives the protein CASSSTETDTQYF.

This chain joins TRBV21-1 and TRBJ2-3; the table calls TRBD1, which could not be checked here. TRBV21-1 constitutes a pseudogene. CDR3 length: 15 residues. Here the CDR3 reads CASSIPGQGADTQYF. The CDR3 nucleotides read TGTGCCAGCAGCATTCCGGGACAGGGTGCAGATACGCAGTATTTT.

The V and J genes are TRBV3-1 (or the pseudogene TRBV3-2) and TRBJ2-2; D is possibly TRBD1 (5 bases). The CDR3 length is 12 residues. V was pared by 8 bases and J by 4 bases, with 8 bases between. Germline V gene lookup returns CDR1 LGHDT and CDR2 YNNKEL (reference sequence). CDR3 residues: CASQGSTGELFF. The CDR3 DNA is TGTGCCAGCCAGGGTTCCACCGGGGAGCTGTTTTTT.

This sequence joins TRBV19 and TRBJ1-4; D gene ambiguous. Per the germline V gene, CDR1 is LNHDA and CDR2 is SQIVND (reference sequence). V dropped 7 bases and J dropped 7 bases, with 13 bases sitting between them. This CDR3 spans 13 amino acids. CDR3 in DNA: TGTGCCAGTAACCCGGCGGGAAGTGAAAAACTGTTTTTT. This encodes CASNPAGSEKLFF.

The rearrangement links TRBV5-4 to TRBJ2-1; no reliable D call. The CDR3 has 16 residues. CDR1 is SGHNT and CDR2 is YYREEE in the germline V gene (reference sequence). V dropped 1 base and J dropped 5 bases, with 16 bases sitting between them. The CDR3 region is CASSLLLNLSHNEQFF. CDR3 coding DNA: TGTGCCAGCAGCTTGTTACTGAACCTGAGCCACAATGAGCAGTTCTTC.

The CDR3 protein is CAWIPTGSPLHF. The CDR3 nucleotides are TGTGCCTGGATCCCGACAGGTTCACCCCTCCACTTT. V is TRBV30 and J is TRBJ1-6; the D gene is possibly TRBD1 (6 bases). The CDR3 loop spans 12 amino acids. Germline lookup yields CDR1 GTSNPN and CDR2 SVGIG (reference sequence). Trimming stripped 4 bases from V and 9 bases from J, with 10 bases between.

The chain recombines TRBV19 with TRBJ2-5, with D perhaps given as TRBD1 or TRBD2 (5 bases each). V dropped 1 base and J dropped 5 bases, with 5 bases sitting between them. The length of the CDR3 is 12 residues. The germline V gene has CDR1 LNHDA and CDR2 SQIVND (reference sequence). The CDR3 here is CASSIGDETQYF. The DNA for the CDR3 is TGTGCCAGTAGTATAGGGGACGAGACCCAGTACTTC.

This rearrangement joins TRBV18 to TRBJ2-1; maybe TRBD2 (6 bases). V was pared by 3 bases and J by 10 bases, with 16 bases between. The CDR3 sequence is 14 residues long. The V gene's germline CDR1 is KGHSH and CDR2 LQKENI. The CDR3 here is CASSPAKAGWEQFF. The CDR3 DNA reads as TGTGCCAGCTCACCTGCGAAGGCGGGGTGGGAGCAGTTCTTC.

This clone came up a few times. This sequence joins TRBV27 and TRBJ2-1, with a possible D match to TRBD2 (6 bases). V shed 2 bases and J shed 6 bases, with 20 bases lying between them. CDR3 length: 17 residues. Germline V gene data show CDR1 as MNHEY and CDR2 as SMNVEV (reference sequence). The CDR3 reads CASSLSPLLAGSNEQFF. CDR3 coding DNA: TGTGCCAGCAGTTTAAGCCCCCTGCTCGCGGGGAGCAATGAGCAGTTCTTC.

This clone was seen more than once but under ten times. The J gene is TRBJ2-2, the V gene TRBV6-2 or TRBV6-3; unclear D gene. V was pared by 0 bases and J by 5 bases, with 4 bases between. The CDR3 consists of 13 residues. Germline V gives CDR1 MNHEY, CDR2 SVGEGT. The DNA for the CDR3 is TGTGCCAGCAGTTACTCAGGAACCGGGGAGCTGTTTTTT. It translates to CASSYSGTGELFF.

The V and J genes are TRBV5-4 and TRBJ2-6; possibly TRBD2 for D (6 bases). The CDR3 runs 17 residues. Germline CDR1 is SGHNT and CDR2 is YYREEE (reference sequence). Trimming shortened V by 4 bases and J by 1 base, and 15 bases separated the two germline ends. This chain's CDR3 is CASSLREHQSGANVLTF. Written as DNA, the CDR3 is TGTGCCAGCAGCCTGCGGGAACACCAGTCTGGGGCCAACGTCCTGACTTTC.

The rearrangement uses TRBV15 and TRBJ1-5; TRBD1 aligns across 8 bases. J lost 4 bases, V lost 5 bases, and 7 bases had no gene match. The CDR3 loop spans 15 amino acids. Germline CDR1 and CDR2: LNHNV and YYDKDF (reference sequence). The CDR3 reads CATSPPGQANQPQHF. The CDR3 DNA follows: TGTGCCACCAGCCCCCCGGGACAGGCAAATCAGCCCCAGCATTTT.

The gene calls are TRBV6-5 and TRBJ2-5; D possibly matches TRBD1 or TRBD2 (5 bases each). V dropped 6 bases and J dropped 5 bases, with 13 bases sitting between them. Germline V gene lookup returns CDR1 MNHEY and CDR2 SVGAGI. CDR3 length: 13 amino acids. CDR3 in amino acids: CASRRGPGETQYF. The CDR3 DNA reads TGTGCCAGCAGAAGGGGCCCGGGGGAGACCCAGTACTTC.